The 30 T cell receptor beta chains below were found in one sample sequenced in a study of somatic mutations in cytotoxic T cells in rheumatoid arthritis. Profiled with immunoSEQ multiplex PCR; TCRdb holds only in-frame clones, not every one. The sample carries thousands of clones, about 83% recorded once. The sequenced sample was CD8+ T cells sorted from blood. Receptor source: an adult with rheumatoid arthritis.

The rearrangement links TRBV7-9 to TRBJ1-1, with D hard to call. The CDR3 loop spans 11 amino acids. Germline CDR1 SEHNR, CDR2 FQNEAQ (reference sequence). V shed 11 bases and J shed 9 bases, with 16 bases lying between them. The CDR3 DNA reads TGTGCCCTCAACCAGAAAGGGCAAGCTTTCTTT. It translates to CALNQKGQAFF.

The chain employs TRBV5-4 and TRBJ2-3, with 9 bases that match TRBD2. Trimming cost V 4 bases and J 3 bases; bases outside gene matches: 6. CDR1 and CDR2 from the germline V gene are SGHNT and YYREEE (reference sequence). The CDR3 spans 15 residues. The CDR3 coding sequence is TGTGCCAGCAGCCCACAGCGGGGGGTGACAGATACGCAGTATTTT. It specifies CASSPQRGVTDTQYF.

This chain links TRBV10-2 with TRBJ2-7; D is unclear. Germline CDR1 reads WSHSY; CDR2 reads SAAADI. The V and J ends lost 0 bases and 0 bases respectively, with 3 bases between them. The CDR3 length is 13 residues. CDR3: CASSESGSYEQYF. DNA for the CDR3: TGCGCCAGCAGTGAGTCGGGCTCCTACGAGCAGTACTTC.

The chain links TRBV30 to TRBJ1-5; no definite D call. Germline V gene sequence: CDR1 GTSNPN, CDR2 SVGIG (reference sequence). With 6 bases removed from V and 1 base from J, the gap between germline ends came to 13 bases. The CDR3 covers 14 residues. DNA for the CDR3: TGTGCCTGTGACCGGGGTTCGAGCAATCAGCCCCAGCATTTT. As protein: CACDRGSSNQPQHF. Using reference TRBV30 and TRBJ1-5 for the parts outside the CDR3, the full variable domain is SQTIHQWPATLVQPVGSPLSLECTVEGTSNPNLYWYRQAAGRGLQLLFYSVGIGQISSEVPQNLSASRPQDRQFILSSKKLLLSDSGFYLCACDRGSSNQPQHFGDGTRLSIL.

The chain is built from TRBV21-1 and TRBJ1-6; the table assigns TRBD1, which was not confirmed against the DNA. TRBV21-1 is noted as a pseudogene. This CDR3 spans 15 amino acids. The DNA of the CDR3 is TGTGCCAGCAGCAAAGCCGGACAGGGAGCTTCACCCCTCCACTTT. Translating it yields CASSKAGQGASPLHF.

This rearrangement joins TRBV4-3 to TRBJ2-5; TRBD1 aligns across 9 bases. CDR1 and CDR2 (germline): LGHNA, YSLEER. This CDR3 spans 15 amino acids. V trimming: 4 bases; J trimming: 1 base; junction bases outside the gene matches: 4. CDR3 loop: CASSPGTGTQETQYF. In DNA, the CDR3 is TGCGCCAGCAGCCCTGGGACAGGGACCCAAGAGACCCAGTACTTC.

The CDR3 nucleotides read TGCGCCAGCAGCCGCATCCGGGATGGGGACTATGGCTACACCTTC. This translates into CASSRIRDGDYGYTF. The gene calls are TRBV4-3 and TRBJ1-2; D remains unclear. This CDR3 comprises 15 residues. Germline CDR1 reads LGHNA; CDR2 reads YSLEER. V gave up 4 bases and J gave up 3 bases, with 15 bases separating them.

The chain is built from TRBV15 and TRBJ2-1; 12 nucleotides agree with TRBD2. The V and J ends lost 8 bases and 5 bases, in that order; junction bases with no gene match: 4. The CDR3 is 14 amino acids. From germline, CDR1 is LNHNV and CDR2 YYDKDF (reference sequence). The CDR3 here is CATSGLAGNNEQFF. CDR3 nucleotide sequence: TGTGCCACCTCTGGACTAGCGGGGAACAATGAGCAGTTCTTC.

The gene calls are TRBV7-6 and TRBJ2-7, with a possible D match to TRBD2 (6 bases). Germline V lookup: CDR1 SGHVS, CDR2 FNYEAQ. This CDR3 contains 15 residues. The V end was cut by 1 base, the J end by 4 bases, with 14 bases between. The CDR3 loop reads CASSLEAGGFYEQYF. In DNA form, the CDR3 reads TGTGCCAGCAGCTTAGAAGCCGGGGGATTTTACGAGCAGTACTTC.

The J gene is TRBJ1-2, the V gene TRBV5-3; no clear D. Being an ORF, TRBV5-3 has a function that is uncertain. With 2 bases removed from V and 8 bases from J, the gap between germline ends came to 19 bases. The CDR3 extends over 15 amino acids. CDR3 in amino acids: CARSLQGRGPRGYTF. CDR3 nucleotide sequence: TGTGCCAGAAGCTTACAAGGGAGAGGGCCGAGGGGCTACACCTTC.

By proportion, this clone is hyperexpanded. This chain uses TRBV7-6 with TRBJ2-2; D unresolved. Deletions cut 0 bases from V and 1 base from J, with 9 bases between. From germline, CDR1 is SGHVS and CDR2 FNYEAQ. CDR3 length: 16 residues. CDR3 loop: CASSLARVLNTGELFF. As DNA, the CDR3 is TGTGCCAGCAGCTTAGCACGTGTATTGAACACCGGGGAGCTGTTTTTT.

The chain employs TRBV19 and TRBJ1-2; D remains ambiguous. The ends were cut back, 1 base at V and 6 bases at J, with 6 bases in the middle. The CDR3 is made up of 12 amino acids. Germline assignment: CDR1 LNHDA and CDR2 SQIVND (reference sequence). The CDR3 sequence: CASSIGQDGYTF. CDR3 sequence (DNA): TGTGCCAGTAGTATAGGGCAGGATGGCTACACCTTC. Supplemented by reference TRBV19 and TRBJ1-2, the full variable domain reads DGGITQSPKYLFRKEGQNVTLSCEQNLNHDAMYWYRQDPGQGLRLIYYSQIVNDFQKGDIAEGYSVSREKKESFPLTVTSAQKNPTAFYLCASSIGQDGYTFGSGTRLTVV.

J is TRBJ2-1 and V is TRBV29-1; 8 positions agree with TRBD2. This CDR3 is built from 15 residues. The V gene's germline CDR1 is SQVTM and CDR2 ANQGSEA. Germline trimming cut 4 bases from V and 4 bases from J; bases unmatched to any gene: 9. The CDR3 sequence is CSVAVSGGAYNEQFF. CDR3 DNA sequence: TGCAGCGTTGCCGTCTCCGGGGGGGCTTACAATGAGCAGTTCTTC.

About this clone: The junction and the germline gene differ at one end; a read error may be behind it. The chain carries TRBV25-1 and TRBJ1-2; no reliable D call. CDR3 length: 12 residues. Germline loops: CDR1 MGHDK, CDR2 SYGVNS. The CDR3 DNA sequence: TGTGCCAGCAGCGAATTTAACTATGGCTACACCTTC. This codes for CASSEFNYGYTF.

Here the CDR3 reads CASSTGTGPLGGEQYF. DNA for the CDR3: TGTGCCAGCAGCACCGGGACAGGGCCCCTGGGGGGCGAGCAGTACTTC. V is TRBV21-1 and J is TRBJ2-7; the D call TRBD1 from the table was never checked on the DNA. TRBV21-1 is marked as a pseudogene. The CDR3 length is 16 residues.

This clone was seen just once. The V call is TRBV15, the J call TRBJ1-5, with unresolved D. V dropped 0 bases and J dropped 6 bases, with 9 bases sitting between them. CDR1 and CDR2 (germline): LNHNV, YYDKDF (reference sequence). The CDR3 sequence is 14 residues long. For the CDR3, the DNA is TGTGCCACCAGCAGAGATCGGGAGGTTCAGCCCCAGCATTTT. Protein sequence: CATSRDREVQPQHF.

This clone was counted a single time. This chain connects TRBV6-4 to TRBJ2-1; TRBD2 matches 10 bases. J gave up 4 bases and V 3 bases, and 6 bases lay outside the gene matches. The CDR3 runs to 16 residues. Germline CDR1 and CDR2: MRHNA and SNTAGT. CDR3 DNA sequence: TGTGCCAGCAGTGAATTAGCGGGGGGCAGGTACAATGAGCAGTTCTTC. It codes for CASSELAGGRYNEQFF.

The gene calls are TRBV10-3 and TRBJ1-3; 10 bases fit TRBD1. Germline V lookup: CDR1 ENHRY, CDR2 SYGVKD. V was clipped by 2 bases and J by 1 base; unmatched bases: 2. The CDR3 runs to 16 residues. CDR3 sequence (DNA): TGTGCCATCAGTGAGAGGGACAGGGGATCTGGAAACACCATATATTTT. This codes for CAISERDRGSGNTIYF.

The chain combines TRBV4-1 with TRBJ2-7; 7 nucleotides agree with TRBD1. This CDR3 comprises 14 residues. V was pared by 4 bases and J by 4 bases, with 7 bases of the junction left unmatched. CDR1 and CDR2 from the germline V gene are MGHRA and YSYEKL. DNA of the CDR3: TGCGCCAGCAGCCGAATTCTACAGGGGTACGAGCAGTACTTC. Translated: CASSRILQGYEQYF.

The chain is built from TRBV12-5 and TRBJ1-5; weak D call: TRBD1 (5 bases). This CDR3 has 15 residues. V was shortened by 1 base and J by 0 bases, with 7 bases between the two germline ends. In germline, CDR1 is LGHNT, CDR2 FRNRAP. The CDR3 sequence: CASGLGTLSNQPQHF. In DNA form, the CDR3 reads TGTGCTAGTGGTTTGGGGACACTTAGCAATCAGCCCCAGCATTTT.

This rearrangement joins TRBV5-8 to TRBJ2-2; TRBD2 might be the D (5 bases). CDR3 length: 14 amino acids. With 3 bases removed from V and 2 bases from J, the gap between germline ends came to 8 bases. Germline V gene lookup returns CDR1 SGHTS and CDR2 YDEGEE. Written as DNA, the CDR3 is TGTGCCAGCAGCTACGAGGGCAACACCGGGGAGCTGTTTTTT. This translates into CASSYEGNTGELFF.

V gene TRBV7-6 combines with J gene TRBJ2-1, with 7 bases matching TRBD1. The CDR3 sequence is 16 residues long. CDR1 is SGHVS and CDR2 is FNYEAQ in the germline V gene. V gave up 4 bases and J gave up 5 bases; unmatched junction bases: 11. The DNA of the CDR3 is TGTGCCAGCAGCTGGAAACCGGGACAGCCTCACAATGAGCAGTTCTTC. Its protein product is CASSWKPGQPHNEQFF. The complete variable domain, with remaining parts taken from reference TRBV7-6 and TRBJ2-1, reads GAGVSQSPRYKVTKRGQDVALRCDPISGHVSLYWYRQALGQGPEFLTYFNYEAQQDKSGLPNDRFSAERPEGSISTLTIQRTEQRDSAMYRCASSWKPGQPHNEQFFGPGTRLTVL.

This clone was counted a single time. The chain uses TRBV19 and TRBJ2-7; D may be TRBD1 (6 bases). The CDR3 extends over 15 amino acids. Trimming pared 3 bases from V and 0 bases from J, leaving 12 bases between. The germline V gene has CDR1 LNHDA and CDR2 SQIVND (reference sequence). The CDR3 reads CASSIETGLSYEQYF. DNA of the CDR3: TGTGCCAGTAGTATTGAGACAGGACTCTCCTACGAGCAGTACTTC.

The genes are TRBV7-9 and TRBJ1-4, with 7 bases fitting TRBD1. Germline V gene data show CDR1 as SEHNR and CDR2 as FQNEAQ (reference sequence). This CDR3 comprises 12 residues. V trimming: 4 bases; J trimming: 8 bases; junction bases outside the gene matches: 1. In nucleotides, the CDR3 is TGTGCCAGCAGCTCACAGGGGGAAAAACTGTTTTTT. Translated: CASSSQGEKLFF.

The V gene is TRBV5-1, the J gene TRBJ1-6; D is ambiguous. Germline V CDR1 and CDR2: SGHRS, YFSETQ. V lost 4 bases and J lost 7, with 21 bases in between. The CDR3 totals 17 residues. Written as DNA, the CDR3 is TGCGCCAGCAGCCAAATGTGGGAGACTGTTGGAAATTCACCCCTCCACTTT. As protein: CASSQMWETVGNSPLHF.

The chain employs TRBV9 and TRBJ2-5; weak D call: TRBD2 (5 bases). Germline-derived CDR1 and CDR2 are SGDLS and YYNGEE. This CDR3 contains 14 residues. Trimming cost V 0 bases and J 4 bases, with 10 bases left between them. The CDR3 DNA reads as TGTGCCAGCAGCGTAGGGCTAGCCGCAGAGACCCAGTACTTC. Residues: CASSVGLAAETQYF.

In its sample, this clone was seen once. The CDR3 loop is CASSYSSGGAREQFF. In DNA, the CDR3 is TGCGCCAGCAGCTACTCTAGCGGGGGGGCCAGGGAGCAGTTCTTC. The chain carries TRBV5-1 and TRBJ2-1; 12 nucleotides align to TRBD2. This CDR3 is 15 amino acids long. Germline values: CDR1 SGHRS, CDR2 YFSETQ. With V trimmed by 3 bases and J by 10 bases, 8 bases remained unmatched.

The V gene is TRBV12-5, the J gene TRBJ2-5, with 10 bases fitting TRBD2. This CDR3 comprises 18 residues. Germline V gene lookup returns CDR1 LGHNT and CDR2 FRNRAP. V lost 2 bases, J lost 3 bases, and 12 bases stayed unmatched. The DNA for the CDR3 is TGTGCTAGTGGTTTGTTGCTAGCGGGGGATCCCCGAAAAGAGACCCAGTACTTC. Residues: CASGLLLAGDPRKETQYF.

The rearrangement uses TRBV21-1 and TRBJ1-3. TRBV21-1 is a pseudogene segment. CDR3 length equals 16 residues. The CDR3 bases are TGTGCCAGCAGCATACAGGAGGGACGCTCTGGAAACACCATATATTTT. Amino acids: CASSIQEGRSGNTIYF.

V gene TRBV28 combines with J gene TRBJ2-1; maybe TRBD1 (6 bases). Trimming removed 6 bases at V and 4 bases at J, with 13 bases between. CDR1 is MDHEN, CDR2 SYDVKM, per germline. The CDR3 is made up of 14 amino acids. The CDR3 here is CASRSPDSYNEQFF. The DNA of the CDR3 is TGTGCCAGCAGATCCCCGGACAGTTACAATGAGCAGTTCTTC.